This is a list of T cell receptor beta chains from one sample in a study of T-cell memory formation after mild COVID-19. MiXCR was run by TCRdb on the 5' RACE reads, yielding one entry per CDR3 protein. This table holds under 550,000 distinct CDR3 sequences, over 15% found once. The sequencing sample was made of PBMCs or a T cell subset sorted from them (not recorded which). These receptors were obtained from an adult woman who had mild COVID-19 (a few samples of this study predate the infection). Cell type and time point are not known. CDR3s include the opening cysteine and the closing phenylalanine or tryptophan. The order of the fields is CDR3 length, D gene, V gene, clone size, J gene, CDR3 protein. D genes are given only for firm matches. The listing skips clone size in some rows; elsewhere it reads once, few, many or a size class.

CDR3 length: 15
D gene: TRBD1
V gene: TRBV7-9
clone size: -
J gene: TRBJ2-7
CDR3 protein: CASSPRGTGIGEQYF

CDR3 length: 14
D gene: -
V gene: TRBV2
clone size: few
J gene: TRBJ2-2
CDR3 protein: CASTSSGYTGELFF

CDR3 length: 13
D gene: -
V gene: TRBV12-3/TRBV12-4
clone size: -
J gene: TRBJ1-4
CDR3 protein: CASSLAQGEKLFF

CDR3 length: 15
D gene: -
V gene: TRBV29-1
clone size: -
J gene: TRBJ2-3
CDR3 protein: CSVVGTTASTDTQYF

CDR3 length: 14
D gene: -
V gene: TRBV7-3
clone size: -
J gene: TRBJ2-5
CDR3 protein: CASSLDGYQETQYF

CDR3 length: 15
D gene: TRBD1
V gene: TRBV27
clone size: -
J gene: TRBJ1-2
CDR3 protein: CASSATGGLRYGYTF

CDR3 length: 17
D gene: TRBD2
V gene: TRBV24-1
clone size: -
J gene: TRBJ2-3
CDR3 protein: CATSDPGTSGGPDTQYF

CDR3 length: 17
D gene: TRBD2
V gene: TRBV10-3
clone size: -
J gene: TRBJ2-7
CDR3 protein: CATNGRALAASSYEQYF

CDR3 length: 16
D gene: TRBD1
V gene: TRBV5-5
clone size: many
J gene: TRBJ2-7
CDR3 protein: CASSPVEGQVFNEQYF

CDR3 length: 13
D gene: -
V gene: TRBV7-6
clone size: -
J gene: TRBJ2-3
CDR3 protein: CASSLGYTDTQYF

CDR3 length: 13
D gene: -
V gene: TRBV5-1
clone size: -
J gene: TRBJ1-1
CDR3 protein: CASGSGSNTEAFF

CDR3 length: 16
D gene: TRBD2
V gene: TRBV24-1
clone size: few
J gene: TRBJ2-2
CDR3 protein: CATSDTGTSGTGELFF

CDR3 length: 14
D gene: -
V gene: TRBV27
clone size: few
J gene: TRBJ2-5
CDR3 protein: CASSPRVEGETQYF

CDR3 length: 16
D gene: -
V gene: TRBV6-2/TRBV6-3
clone size: few
J gene: TRBJ2-1
CDR3 protein: CASSPPTPLGFNEQFF

CDR3 length: 16
D gene: -
V gene: TRBV7-2
clone size: few
J gene: TRBJ1-2
CDR3 protein: CASSLVRGAYNYGYTF

CDR3 length: 14
D gene: TRBD2
V gene: TRBV12-3/TRBV12-4
clone size: -
J gene: TRBJ2-1
CDR3 protein: CASTPSGRGHEQFF

CDR3 length: 13
D gene: TRBD1
V gene: TRBV4-1
clone size: -
J gene: TRBJ1-1
CDR3 protein: CASDGTGMPEAFF

CDR3 length: 11
D gene: -
V gene: TRBV7-9
clone size: few
J gene: TRBJ1-1
CDR3 protein: CASAVGTEAFF

CDR3 length: 14
D gene: -
V gene: TRBV5-6
clone size: -
J gene: TRBJ1-1
CDR3 protein: CASSLGGYRTEAFF

CDR3 length: 14
D gene: -
V gene: TRBV9
clone size: few
J gene: TRBJ2-7
CDR3 protein: CASSGGTASYEQYF

CDR3 length: 13
D gene: -
V gene: TRBV20-1
clone size: -
J gene: TRBJ2-2
CDR3 protein: CSASQASTGELFF

CDR3 length: 15
D gene: TRBD1
V gene: TRBV10-3
clone size: -
J gene: TRBJ2-2
CDR3 protein: CAIAAGGGWHGELFF

CDR3 length: 12
D gene: -
V gene: TRBV6-5
clone size: -
J gene: TRBJ1-2
CDR3 protein: CATSRAGYGYTF

CDR3 length: 15
D gene: -
V gene: TRBV7-8
clone size: -
J gene: TRBJ1-5
CDR3 protein: CASTVGGAWDQPQHF

CDR3 length: 18
D gene: -
V gene: TRBV24-1
clone size: -
J gene: TRBJ2-6
CDR3 protein: CATSDSSAGRSGANVLTF

CDR3 length: 14
D gene: TRBD1
V gene: TRBV7-9
clone size: -
J gene: TRBJ1-1
CDR3 protein: CASSLRDRGTEAFF

CDR3 length: 15
D gene: -
V gene: TRBV12-3/TRBV12-4
clone size: -
J gene: TRBJ1-2
CDR3 protein: CASSPGGRRSYGYTF

CDR3 length: 15
D gene: -
V gene: TRBV7-2
clone size: few
J gene: TRBJ2-3
CDR3 protein: CASSPGPYHTDTQYF

CDR3 length: 15
D gene: TRBD1
V gene: TRBV7-6
clone size: many
J gene: TRBJ1-1
CDR3 protein: CASSLLTGGLSEAFF

CDR3 length: 16
D gene: TRBD1
V gene: TRBV10-3
clone size: many
J gene: TRBJ2-7
CDR3 protein: CAISVLGQGSSYEQYF

CDR3 length: 16
D gene: TRBD2
V gene: TRBV4-2
clone size: few
J gene: TRBJ2-7
CDR3 protein: CASSDIASGPSYEQYF

CDR3 length: 14
D gene: -
V gene: TRBV4-2
clone size: -
J gene: TRBJ2-3
CDR3 protein: CASSQDADTPTQYF

CDR3 length: 12
D gene: -
V gene: TRBV12-3/TRBV12-4
clone size: few
J gene: TRBJ2-4
CDR3 protein: CASSFSRGIQYF

CDR3 length: 15
D gene: TRBD1
V gene: TRBV12-3/TRBV12-4
clone size: few
J gene: TRBJ2-3
CDR3 protein: CASSLPGTAVNTQYF

CDR3 length: 12
D gene: TRBD1
V gene: TRBV29-1
clone size: few
J gene: TRBJ2-1
CDR3 protein: CSVTGQGSRQFF

CDR3 length: 14
D gene: TRBD1
V gene: TRBV5-1
clone size: few
J gene: TRBJ2-7
CDR3 protein: CASSEGQVSYEQYF

CDR3 length: 15
D gene: -
V gene: TRBV5-1
clone size: few
J gene: TRBJ2-5
CDR3 protein: CASSHARDVQETQYF

CDR3 length: 13
D gene: -
V gene: TRBV6-5
clone size: -
J gene: TRBJ1-3
CDR3 protein: CATRRGSGNTIYF

CDR3 length: 15
D gene: -
V gene: TRBV4-2
clone size: -
J gene: TRBJ2-1
CDR3 protein: CASTTEWGAYNEQFF

CDR3 length: 14
D gene: TRBD1
V gene: TRBV6-2/TRBV6-3
clone size: -
J gene: TRBJ1-5
CDR3 protein: CASSDRGYNQPQHF